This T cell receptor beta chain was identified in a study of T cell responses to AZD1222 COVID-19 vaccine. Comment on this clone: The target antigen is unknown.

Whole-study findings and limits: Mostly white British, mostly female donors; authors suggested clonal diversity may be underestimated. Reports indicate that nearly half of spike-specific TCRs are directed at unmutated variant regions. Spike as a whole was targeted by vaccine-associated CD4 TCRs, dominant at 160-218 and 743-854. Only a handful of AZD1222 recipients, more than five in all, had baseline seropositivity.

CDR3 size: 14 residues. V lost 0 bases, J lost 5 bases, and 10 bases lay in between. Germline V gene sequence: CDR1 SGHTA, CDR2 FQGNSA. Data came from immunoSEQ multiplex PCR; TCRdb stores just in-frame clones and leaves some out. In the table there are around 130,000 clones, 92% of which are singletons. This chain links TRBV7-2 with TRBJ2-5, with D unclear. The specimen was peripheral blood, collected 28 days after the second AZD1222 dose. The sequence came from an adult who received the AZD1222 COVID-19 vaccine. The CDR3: CASSLARTSETQYF. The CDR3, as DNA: TGTGCCAGCAGCTTAGCGCGAACCTCGGAGACCCAGTACTTC.